The rows below give T cell receptor beta chains drawn from one sample of a study of radiotherapy plus CTLA-4 blockade in lung cancer. Libraries were prepared by immunoSEQ multiplex PCR; TCRdb keeps only in-frame clonotypes and omits some of them. The sample consists of about 51,000 clones, 65% to 80% of them appearing once. Here the sequenced sample was peripheral blood, taken from a patient treated with radiotherapy plus ipilimumab. These receptor sequences come from a human donor with non-small cell lung cancer whose response to radiotherapy plus ipilimumab could not be evaluated. The CDR3 runs from the conserved cysteine through the conserved F or W.

>TRBV9|15|TRBJ2-3
CASSPGTGYTDTQYF
>TRBV19|12|TRBJ1-1
CASMTGFTEAFF
>TRBV7-3|14|TRBJ2-7
CASSDDWGVYEQYF
>TRBV30|14|TRBJ2-2
CAWRRGTNTGELFF
>TRBV27|14|TRBJ1-2
CASKPAVANYGYTF
>TRBV4-3|16|TRBJ1-2
CASSQAPGTGIGGYTF
>TRBV7-9|13|TRBJ2-7
CASSAGGTYEQYF
>TRBV5-4|13|TRBJ1-2
CASSLGRGQGYTF
>TRBV6-5|14|TRBJ1-1
CASSTTTLNTEAFF
>TRBV5-4|13|TRBJ2-7
CASSKGLISEQYF
>TRBV7-9|15|TRBJ2-3
CASSLAGANTDTQYF
>TRBV19|15|TRBJ1-2
CASSSGQGANYGYTF
>TRBV7-2|13|TRBJ1-2
CASSFSGGDGYTF
>TRBV6-6|14|TRBJ2-7
CASTWTGSSYEQYF
>TRBV4-1|15|TRBJ2-1
CASSNPVAGAHEQFF
>TRBV6-4|16|TRBJ2-6
CASEGNSLSGANVLTF
>TRBV5-8|15|TRBJ1-3
CASRNRRRWENTIYF
>TRBV14|13|TRBJ1-1
CASSQVVGFEAFF
>TRBV2|12|TRBJ2-5
CASGPAGETQYF
>TRBV7-9|14|TRBJ2-7
CASSLGGIGYEQYF
>TRBV7-2|14|TRBJ1-1
CASSLGSGYTEAFF
>TRBV7-9|16|TRBJ2-3
CASIAGEGGYTDTQYF
>TRBV13|17|TRBJ2-7
CASSLGTSGLISYEQYF
>TRBV27|14|TRBJ2-4
CASSADRAKNIQYF
>TRBV5-6|16|TRBJ2-5
CASSAGLAGGRATQYF
>TRBV9|15|TRBJ2-7
CASSPYLDRVDEQYF
>TRBV28|15|TRBJ1-1
CASSLIGRGRTEAFF
>TRBV6-1|17|TRBJ1-3
CASSDAVDRFSGNTIYF
>TRBV5-1|21|TRBJ2-1
CASSLGVILGTSGRRKNEQFF
>TRBV11-3|13|TRBJ2-7
CASGTGRSYEQYF
>TRBV30|14|TRBJ2-5
CAWSRGTGEETQYF
>TRBV11-2|12|TRBJ1-2
CASSPGTGVPFF
>TRBV7-9|13|TRBJ1-5
CASSYDRGAPQHF
>TRBV7-3|19|TRBJ2-2
CASSPQRPYRRGSTGELFF
>TRBV30|15|TRBJ2-1
CAWSVLSGSTNEQFF
>TRBV28|13|TRBJ2-7
CASSSSSTYEQYF
>TRBV19|14|TRBJ2-7
CASSGGTGGYEQYF
>TRBV30|11|TRBJ2-7
CAWSVGREQYF
>TRBV4-3|17|TRBJ2-3
CASSPRTSGSQSDTQYF
>TRBV5-1|13|TRBJ1-6
CASRDRGFSPLHF
>TRBV19|15|TRBJ1-4
CASKVQGSTNEKLFF
>TRBV5-8|16|TRBJ2-7
CASSTGLAGVSYEQYF
>TRBV5-1|13|TRBJ2-2
CASSFRSTGELFF
>TRBV5-4|15|TRBJ2-6
CASSLESSGANVLTF
>TRBV4-3|16|TRBJ2-3
CASSQDYAGPTDTQYF
>TRBV5-5|16|TRBJ1-5
CASARLTGGRGQPQHF
>TRBV5-1|15|TRBJ2-1
CASRLGETDYNEQFF
>TRBV5-8|15|TRBJ1-5
CASSFGTNSNQPQHF
>TRBV27|13|TRBJ2-7
CASSSWASGEQYF